One and the same sample provided the 29 T cell receptor beta chains below, sequenced in a study of identical twins. TCRdb reprocessed the 5' RACE reads with MiXCR, giving one entry per CDR3 protein. The table shows about 520,000 distinct CDR3 sequences, with approximately 22% occurring only once. A further study also used this sample, focusing on T cells expressing NK-cell markers.

Sequenced: CD4+ T cells sorted from blood. These receptors all stem from a woman aged 18-29 years in good health.

The rearrangement joins TRBV4-2 to TRBJ2-7, with 13 bases identical to TRBD2. With 1 base clipped from V and 6 bases from J, the junction kept 12 bases outside the gene matches. The length of the CDR3 is 18 residues. Germline V gene sequence: CDR1 LGHNA, CDR2 YNFKEQ. The CDR3 here is CASSQGTSGGLWATEQYF. The DNA of the CDR3 is TGTGCCAGCAGCCAAGGGACTAGCGGGGGCCTTTGGGCGACCGAGCAGTACTTC.

The J gene is TRBJ2-7, the V gene TRBV7-9; D unclear. Germline V gives CDR1 SEHNR, CDR2 FQNEAQ (reference sequence). The CDR3 covers 15 residues. V shed 6 bases and J shed 4 bases, with 19 bases lying between them. CDR3 loop: CASSPAGTIDYEQYF. CDR3 bases: TGTGCCAGCAGTCCTGCCGGAACGATTGATTACGAGCAGTACTTC.

In this sample, this clonotype turned up once. The genes are TRBV7-9 and TRBJ2-3; no clear D. The CDR3 loop spans 15 amino acids. CDR1 and CDR2 from the germline V gene are SEHNR and FQNEAQ (reference sequence). V shed 2 bases and J shed 2 bases, with 11 bases lying between them. CDR3 in amino acids: CASSLYPQNTDTQYF. Written as DNA, the CDR3 is TGTGCCAGCAGCTTATACCCACAGAACACAGATACGCAGTATTTT.

The chain couples TRBV2 to TRBJ2-1; unclear D gene. With 0 bases removed from V and 3 bases from J, the gap between germline ends came to 6 bases. The length of the CDR3 is 14 residues. Germline CDR1 is SNHLY and CDR2 is FYNNEI. In DNA form, the CDR3 reads TGTGCCAGCAGTGAAGCGGATTTCTACAATGAGCAGTTCTTC. Its protein product is CASSEADFYNEQFF.

This clonotype was observed many times. CDR3 coding DNA: TGTGCCAGCTCACCGAAGGGCGGGAATAATTCACCCCTCCACTTT. Its translation: CASSPKGGNNSPLHF. This sequence joins TRBV18 and TRBJ1-6, with no clear D. V shed 3 bases and J shed 5 bases, with 11 bases lying between them. The CDR3 loop spans 15 amino acids. Germline loops: CDR1 KGHSH, CDR2 LQKENI.

V is TRBV10-1 and J is TRBJ2-2, with 9 bases matching TRBD2. Trimming removed 11 bases from V and 5 bases from J; junction bases left unmatched: 6. Per germline, CDR1 WNHNN and CDR2 SYGVQD (reference sequence). This CDR3 has 13 residues. CDR3 coding DNA: TGCGCCTCTAGCGGGATTGTTACCGGGGAGCTGTTTTTT. Translated: CASSGIVTGELFF.

This clonotype was picked up a small number of times. This rearrangement joins TRBV11-2 to TRBJ2-5; D gene unclear. Trimming cost V 2 bases and J 5 bases, with 12 bases left between them. The length of the CDR3 is 14 residues. CDR1 is SGHAT and CDR2 is FQNNGV in the germline V gene. The CDR3 loop reads CASSLIDRVETQYF. CDR3 sequence (DNA): TGTGCCAGCAGCTTAATTGACCGCGTGGAGACCCAGTACTTC. The entire variable domain, with the rest obtained from reference TRBV11-2 and TRBJ2-5, is as follows: EAGVAQSPRYKIIEKRQSVAFWCNPISGHATLYWYQQILGQGPKLLIQFQNNGVVDDSQLPKDRFSAERLKGVDSTLKIQPAKLEDSAVYLCASSLIDRVETQYFGPGTRLLVL.

The table lists this clonotype with a few counts. The rearrangement links TRBV10-3 to TRBJ1-2, with 7 bases fitting TRBD1. Per the germline V gene, CDR1 is ENHRY and CDR2 is SYGVKD. The CDR3 length is 14 residues. The V segment lost 6 bases and the J segment 5 bases; nucleotides outside the gene matches: 9. The CDR3 sequence is CAISPAGGAYGYTF. DNA for the CDR3: TGTGCCATCAGCCCCGCAGGGGGGGCGTATGGCTACACCTTC.

The CDR3 here is CSVAGASNQPQHF. DNA of the CDR3: TGCAGCGTTGCGGGCGCTAGCAATCAGCCCCAGCATTTT. The V and J genes are TRBV29-1 and TRBJ1-5, with D unclear. V gave up 4 bases and J gave up 0 bases, with 7 bases separating them. Germline V CDR1 and CDR2: SQVTM, ANQGSEA. This CDR3 comprises 13 residues.

This sequence joins TRBV20-1 and TRBJ2-5; TRBD1 is a possible D gene (5 bases). The germline gives CDR1 DFQATT, CDR2 SNEGSKA (reference sequence). The CDR3 is made up of 13 amino acids. Trimming shortened V by 1 base and J by 0 bases, and 6 bases separated the two germline ends. For the CDR3, the DNA is TGCAGTGCTAGAGGGGGCAACCAAGAGACCCAGTACTTC. Amino acids: CSARGGNQETQYF.

The rearrangement joins TRBV7-2 to TRBJ2-5, with D tentatively TRBD1 (6 bases). CDR3 length: 17 amino acids. With 4 bases removed from V and 3 bases from J, the gap between germline ends came to 21 bases. CDR1 and CDR2 (germline): SGHTA, FQGNSA. The CDR3: CASSSRDTAWGKETQYF. As DNA, the CDR3 is TGTGCCAGCAGCTCCCGGGACACAGCATGGGGAAAAGAGACCCAGTACTTC.

There are a few counts of this clonotype. The chain is built from TRBV29-1 and TRBJ2-5; D is perhaps TRBD1 or TRBD2 (5 bases each). Germline CDR1 SQVTM, CDR2 ANQGSEA. The ends were cut back, 4 bases at V and 5 bases at J, with 11 bases in the middle. The CDR3 extends over 12 amino acids. CDR3 amino acids: CSVGMGDETQYF. CDR3 DNA: TGCAGCGTTGGGATGGGGGATGAGACCCAGTACTTC. The complete variable domain, with remaining parts taken from reference TRBV29-1 and TRBJ2-5, reads SAVISQKPSRDICQRGTSLTIQCQVDSQVTMMFWYRQQPGQSLTLIATANQGSEATYESGFVIDKFPISRPNLTFSTLTVSNMSPEDSSIYLCSVGMGDETQYFGPGTRLLVL.

The CDR3 loop reads CASSLDPPASSGANVLTF. In nucleotides, the CDR3 is TGTGCCAGCAGCTTAGATCCCCCAGCGAGCTCTGGGGCCAACGTCCTGACTTTC. This chain links TRBV11-2 with TRBJ2-6, with D unresolved. The CDR3 contains 18 residues. Trimming left V 0 bases short and J 0 bases short, with 12 bases between. Per the germline V gene, CDR1 is SGHAT and CDR2 is FQNNGV.

This clonotype was recorded a few times. V usage is TRBV2 and J usage is TRBJ1-1; D possibly corresponds to TRBD1 (5 bases). Germline values: CDR1 SNHLY, CDR2 FYNNEI. V was shortened by 0 bases and J by 4 bases, with 12 bases between the two germline ends. The CDR3 spans 15 residues. CDR3 nucleotides: TGTGCCAGCAGTGAAGCTCGGGCAGGGAGCACTGAAGCTTTCTTT. Protein product: CASSEARAGSTEAFF.

This rearrangement joins TRBV5-6 to TRBJ2-5; 7 bases fit TRBD1. The germline gives CDR1 SGHDT, CDR2 YYEEEE. The junction had 11 bases not matched to a gene; V was cut back by 4 bases and J by 2 bases. The CDR3 runs to 16 residues. The CDR3 bases are TGTGCCAGCAGCCTACTGGGTAGGGGACAGCAAGAGACCCAGTACTTC. Encoded protein: CASSLLGRGQQETQYF.

V gene TRBV14 combines with J gene TRBJ2-1; tentatively, D is TRBD2 (6 bases). Trimming left V 0 bases short and J 9 bases short, with 9 bases between. This CDR3 has 13 amino acids. CDR1 is SGHDN and CDR2 is FVKESK in the germline V gene. This CDR3 is CASSQDRGGEQFF. The CDR3 nucleotides read TGTGCCAGCAGCCAAGACCGGGGAGGTGAGCAGTTCTTC.

This clonotype appeared a few times. The rearrangement uses TRBV11-2 and TRBJ2-1, with D unclear. V was shortened by 6 bases and J by 7 bases, with 13 bases between the two germline ends. Germline V gene sequence: CDR1 SGHAT, CDR2 FQNNGV. The CDR3 contains 13 residues. The CDR3 reads CASSSLGWNEQFF. The DNA for the CDR3 is TGTGCCAGCAGTTCGCTAGGTTGGAATGAGCAGTTCTTC.

The V gene is TRBV12-1, the J gene TRBJ2-6; the table assigns TRBD1, which was not confirmed against the DNA. TRBV12-1 is reported as a pseudogene. This CDR3 contains 16 residues. The CDR3 loop reads CASRPTGRTGANVLTF. CDR3 nucleotides: TGTGCCAGCAGGCCTACAGGGAGAACTGGGGCCAACGTCCTGACTTTC.

The chain recombines TRBV9 with TRBJ1-1; D not certain. The CDR3 spans 14 residues. Trimming stripped 0 bases from V and 1 base from J, with 7 bases between. CDR1 and CDR2 from the germline V gene are SGDLS and YYNGEE. The CDR3 is CASSVDYGNTEAFF. In nucleotides, the CDR3 is TGTGCCAGCAGCGTAGATTATGGGAACACTGAAGCTTTCTTT.

The rearrangement uses TRBV5-6 and TRBJ2-5, with 7 bases that match TRBD2. Germline V gene data show CDR1 as SGHDT and CDR2 as YYEEEE. The CDR3 covers 14 residues. Trimming removed 5 bases from V and 1 base from J; junction bases left unmatched: 5. The CDR3 is CASRGGFAQETQYF. The CDR3 DNA reads TGTGCCAGCAGGGGAGGGTTCGCCCAAGAGACCCAGTACTTC.

Only a few counts were recorded for this clonotype. The rearrangement uses TRBV7-9 and TRBJ2-5; 7 nucleotides align to TRBD1. Trimming took 3 bases from V and 2 from J; bases not matched to a gene: 6. The CDR3 loop spans 15 amino acids. Germline loops: CDR1 SEHNR, CDR2 FQNEAQ (reference sequence). This chain's CDR3 is CASSLARTGQETQYF. The CDR3 bases are TGTGCCAGCAGCTTGGCTCGGACAGGTCAAGAGACCCAGTACTTC.

This clonotype has only a few counts. The CDR3 bases are TGCGCCAGCAGCCCGGACAGGGGTGGTACAGATACGCAGTATTTT. It yields the protein CASSPDRGGTDTQYF. The J gene is TRBJ2-3, the V gene TRBV5-1; 9 bases are a match to TRBD1. Losses at the gene ends were 4 bases for V and 3 bases for J; bases not matched to a gene: 6. This CDR3 is built from 15 residues. CDR1 and CDR2 from the germline V gene are SGHRS and YFSETQ.

Only one count was recorded for this clonotype. The junction and the germline gene differ at one end; a read error may be behind it. This chain links TRBV10-3 with TRBJ2-4, with D possibly matching TRBD1 (6 bases). Germline V gene data show CDR1 as ENHRY and CDR2 as SYGVKD. The CDR3 length is 12 residues. The CDR3 nucleotides read TGTGCCATCAGTGTGCAGGGGAACACTCAGTACTTC. Residues: CAISVQGNTQYF.

J is TRBJ2-1 and V is TRBV2, with 8 bases matching TRBD1. Germline V CDR1 and CDR2: SNHLY, FYNNEI. The CDR3 covers 14 residues. V gave up 5 bases and J gave up 3 bases; unmatched junction bases: 3. The CDR3 DNA sequence: TGTGCCAGCAGTTTGGACAGGGACTACAATGAGCAGTTCTTC. It encodes CASSLDRDYNEQFF.

This clonotype occurred a few times. A junction end diverges from the germline sequence, so it may reflect a read error. The chain couples TRBV20-1 to TRBJ2-1; TRBD2 aligns across 10 bases. Germline assignment: CDR1 DFQATT and CDR2 SNEGSKA (reference sequence). The CDR3 extends over 17 amino acids. CDR3 protein: CCAGGRAVGLARNEQFF. In DNA, the CDR3 is TGCTGTGCTGGAGGAAGGGCTGTGGGACTAGCGAGGAATGAGCAGTTCTTC.

The gene calls are TRBV20-1 and TRBJ2-5; 8 nucleotides agree with TRBD2. Trimming cost V 6 bases and J 0 bases; bases outside gene matches: 6. Germline loops: CDR1 DFQATT, CDR2 SNEGSKA (reference sequence). The CDR3 is 14 residues long. The CDR3 DNA is TGCAGTGCCCCGAGCGGGGGATACCAAGAGACCCAGTACTTC. Protein product: CSAPSGGYQETQYF.

This clonotype has only a few counts. The chain has TRBV29-1 and TRBJ1-2; perhaps TRBD1 as D (5 bases). V shed 3 bases and J shed 8 bases, with 10 bases lying between them. The CDR3 loop spans 11 amino acids. The germline V gene has CDR1 SQVTM and CDR2 ANQGSEA. CDR3 sequence (DNA): TGCAGCGTTGAGGGGGAGGAAGGCTACACCTTC. As protein: CSVEGEEGYTF. Full variable domain (missing parts from reference TRBV29-1 and TRBJ1-2): SAVISQKPSRDICQRGTSLTIQCQVDSQVTMMFWYRQQPGQSLTLIATANQGSEATYESGFVIDKFPISRPNLTFSTLTVSNMSPEDSSIYLCSVEGEEGYTFGSGTRLTVV.

In this sample, this clonotype turned up a few times. The chain links TRBV3-1 to TRBJ1-1, with TRBD1 as a possible D gene (6 bases). Germline V gives CDR1 LGHDT, CDR2 YNNKEL (reference sequence). The germline V and J ends were trimmed by 4 bases and 5 bases, with 8 bases remaining between them. The CDR3 sequence is 12 residues long. The CDR3 here is CASSRGPTEAFF. CDR3 DNA: TGTGCCAGCAGCCGGGGGCCTACTGAAGCTTTCTTT.

There are many counts of this clonotype. The rearrangement joins TRBV5-1 to TRBJ1-5, with unresolved D. Germline CDR1 is SGHRS and CDR2 is YFSETQ. Trimming took off 2 bases at V and 0 bases at J, with 9 bases between the two ends. The CDR3 spans 15 residues. The CDR3 nucleotides read TGCGCCAGCAGCTTAGCGGGTTATAGCAATCAGCCCCAGCATTTT. Translated, it gives CASSLAGYSNQPQHF.